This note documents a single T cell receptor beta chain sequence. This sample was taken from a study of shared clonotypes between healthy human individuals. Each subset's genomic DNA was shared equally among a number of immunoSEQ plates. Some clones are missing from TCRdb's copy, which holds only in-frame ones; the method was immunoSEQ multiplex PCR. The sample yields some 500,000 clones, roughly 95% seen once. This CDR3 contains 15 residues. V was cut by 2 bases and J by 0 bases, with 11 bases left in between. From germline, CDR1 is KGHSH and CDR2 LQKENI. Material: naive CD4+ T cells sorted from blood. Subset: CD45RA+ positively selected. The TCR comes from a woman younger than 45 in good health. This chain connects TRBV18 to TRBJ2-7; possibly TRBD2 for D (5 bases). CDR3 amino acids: CASSPGPGNSYEQYF. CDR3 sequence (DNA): TGTGCCAGCTCACCAGGACCGGGGAACTCCTACGAGCAGTACTTC.